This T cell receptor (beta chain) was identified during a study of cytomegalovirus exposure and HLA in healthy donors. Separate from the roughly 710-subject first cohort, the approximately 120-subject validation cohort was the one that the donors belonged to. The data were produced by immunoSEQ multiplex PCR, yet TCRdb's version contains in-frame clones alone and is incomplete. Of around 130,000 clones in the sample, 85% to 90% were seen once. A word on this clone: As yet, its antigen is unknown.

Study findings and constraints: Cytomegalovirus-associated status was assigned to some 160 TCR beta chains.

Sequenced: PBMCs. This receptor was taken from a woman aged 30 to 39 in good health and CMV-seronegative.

The CDR3 coding sequence is TGTGCCAGTAGTCGCACAGGGGGCAACTATGGCTACACCTTC. As protein: CASSRTGGNYGYTF. The chain uses TRBV19 and TRBJ1-2; 9 nucleotides agree with TRBD1. Unmatched junction bases numbered 3, after V lost 5 bases and J lost 2 bases. CDR1 LNHDA and CDR2 SQIVND come from the germline V gene (reference sequence). The CDR3 totals 14 residues.